The rows below give T cell receptor beta chains drawn from one sample of a study of blood T cell repertoires in COVID-19. Libraries were prepared by immunoSEQ multiplex PCR; TCRdb keeps only in-frame clonotypes and omits some of them. The sample consists of around 320,000 clones, 90% to 95% of them appearing once. Specimen: PBMCs or T cells enriched from blood (not recorded which). Source of these receptors: a woman aged 30 to 39 who had been exposed to COVID-19. Each CDR3 is given without its conserved first and last residue.

v_gene	j_gene	CDR3aa
TRBV27	TRBJ1-4	ASSLYPRINNEKLF
TRBV21-1	TRBJ2-1	ASRGLSTFRNEQF
TRBV6-5	TRBJ1-1	ASSYSDRMNTEAF
TRBV12-3/TRBV12-4	TRBJ1-2	ASSTSRVNGYT
TRBV6-2/TRBV6-3	TRBJ1-6	ASSYSFAGQGESPLH
TRBV5-1	TRBJ2-5	ASRTSGGRQETQY
TRBV10-1	TRBJ1-2	ASSESRQALNYGYT
TRBV5-4	TRBJ1-4	ASSLGGKTNEKLF
TRBV10-3	TRBJ1-2	AITAGDYDGYT
TRBV20-1	TRBJ1-2	SASFGDYGYT
TRBV30	TRBJ1-1	AWSAPNLRPRNTEAF
TRBV7-2	TRBJ2-5	ASSYSGVTTQY
TRBV3-1/TRBV3-2	TRBJ2-5	ASSPRTSGKETQY
TRBV7-6	TRBJ1-1	ASSLENRGYTEAF
TRBV7-2	TRBJ1-2	ASSLDSIYGYT
TRBV19	TRBJ2-3	ASRSGVIRTDTQY
TRBV7-2	TRBJ1-3	ASSSTGRAYGNTIY
TRBV7-2	TRBJ2-2	ASSLRRVGTGELF
TRBV10-3	TRBJ2-1	AISEFGQGAGEQF
TRBV5-1	TRBJ1-2	ASSPVAGHYGYT
TRBV27	TRBJ2-5	ASSHRDNQETQY
TRBV4-2	TRBJ1-1	ASSQRDSTEAF
TRBV10-3	TRBJ2-5	AISGGGIETQY
TRBV4-1	TRBJ2-1	ASSQDGIRGLYEQF
TRBV27	TRBJ2-3	ASSTPHVDTQY
TRBV5-8	TRBJ2-5	ASSLLQGNFQETQY
TRBV5-4	TRBJ1-1	ASSLPGLNTEAF
TRBV11-3	TRBJ2-2	ASSPGLGTGELF
TRBV5-1	TRBJ2-7	ASSLELGGEQY
TRBV27	TRBJ1-2	ASSLGGGGYT
TRBV19	TRBJ1-3	ATGTGRNTIY
TRBV6-2/TRBV6-3	TRBJ2-2	ASSFLTSGGSLTSGELF
TRBV7-9	TRBJ1-2	ASSLGSTGPYGYT
TRBV30	TRBJ1-1	AWTGVNTEAF
TRBV11-3	TRBJ2-1	ASSLDVGLVSNEQF
TRBV6-5	TRBJ2-6	ASTNRGSGANVLT
TRBV7-8	TRBJ2-1	ASSPNRGGDEQF
TRBV29-1	TRBJ2-7	SARGGGVSYEQY
TRBV5-1	TRBJ1-1	ASSAGGTVSEAF
TRBV5-1	TRBJ2-1	ASSLVPPSGGGSYNEQF
TRBV10-3	TRBJ2-7	AMGEVSYEQY
TRBV5-4	TRBJ2-7	ASSLGSGVLYEQY
TRBV11-2	TRBJ1-6	ASRQGSYNSPLH
TRBV7-8	TRBJ1-2	ASSLGQGYGYT
TRBV29-1	TRBJ1-1	SGASGTEAF
TRBV5-5	TRBJ1-4	ASSFSGGANEKLF
TRBV29-1	TRBJ2-1	SVLSGGPYNEQF
TRBV9	TRBJ1-1	ASSVGGWGGSTEAF
TRBV21-1	TRBJ1-4	ASSKHQLEANEKLF
TRBV24-1	TRBJ2-2	ATITSGTGELF
TRBV4-2	TRBJ1-2	ASSQDGAAWSYT
TRBV4-1	TRBJ1-2	ASSQAQGYGYT
TRBV7-3	TRBJ1-1	ASSRGPEAEAF
TRBV7-3	TRBJ2-1	ASHWGV
TRBV12-3/TRBV12-4	TRBJ1-1	ASSLGGGTEAF